This T cell receptor (beta chain) was sequenced in a study of response to subunit inactivated influenza vaccine. This clonotype turned up a few times. Each CDR3 protein is one row after TCRdb ran MiXCR on the RT-PCR reads. Of some 150,000 distinct CDR3 sequences listed, about 12% are singletons. The V gene's germline CDR1 is LGHNA and CDR2 YSLEER. The CDR3 is made up of 18 amino acids. Trimming removed 3 bases at V and 4 bases at J, with 23 bases between. These data also featured in a second study, about T cells expressing NK-cell markers. That study reports: It was by 5'RACE template switching with UMIs that TCR beta cDNA was made. Repertoires of TCR beta were obtained from T cells sorted as CD3+CD56+NKG2C+, CD3+CD56+NKG2C- and CD3+CD56-NKG2C+. An anti-gamma-delta TCR antibody restricted sorting to alpha-beta TCR T cells in several experiments. The same clonotypes also predominated in the CD3+CD56-NKG2C+ fraction of a handful of donors. Whether the expanded NKG2C+ T cell clones recognized HCMV remained unclear.

This rearrangement joins TRBV4-3 to TRBJ2-3; maybe TRBD1 (5 bases). The sequence derives from a man aged 50 to 60 who received an inactivated influenza vaccine. Sequences were derived from CD8+ T cells sorted from PBMCs, sampled about 13 days after vaccination. In nucleotides, the CDR3 is TGCGCCAGCAGCCAGAAGCTCACGGCAGGGTCAAAGGCAGATACGCAGTATTTT. Translated: CASSQKLTAGSKADTQYF.